The T cell receptor (beta chain) described here comes from a study of T cell responses to AZD1222 COVID-19 vaccine. Across the whole study: Analysis merged second doses at about 4 or about 12 weeks.

V trimming: 1 base; J trimming: 4 bases; junction bases outside the gene matches: 6. CDR3 length: 15 amino acids. The V gene's germline CDR1 is GTSNPN and CDR2 SVGIG (reference sequence). Notes on the study in general: Across the whole spike, CD4 TCRs peaked at regions 160-218 and 743-854.

TCRdb's table, derived via immunoSEQ multiplex PCR, lists solely in-frame clones and lacks some. This table has over 100,000 clones, approximately 90% appearing once. Of note for this clone: The antigen is unknown.

The material sequenced was peripheral blood, taken on day 0 of AZD1222 vaccination. This chain joins TRBV30 and TRBJ2-3; 9 nucleotides line up with TRBD1. The source is an adult in good health. CDR3 sequence (DNA): TGTGCCTGGAGTGCAACAGGGGGCCCGGCAGATACGCAGTATTTT. It translates to CAWSATGGPADTQYF.